The rows below give T cell receptor beta chains drawn from one sample of a study of T cells in Graves' hyperthyroidism and ophthalmopathy. MiXCR, run by TCRdb on the multiplex PCR reads, gives a single entry per CDR3 protein. Here the sample spans about 680,000 distinct CDR3 sequences, under 45% being singletons. What was sequenced was blood. Receptors originate from a woman in her thirties or forties with Graves' hyperthyroidism. The CDR3 runs from the conserved cysteine through the conserved F or W. D genes are given only for firm matches. Some rows mark clone size as missing; the rest say once, few, many or name a class of expanded clone.

v_call,clone_size,d_call,j_call,cdr3_aa,cdr3_nt
TRBV7-2,few,.,TRBJ1-1,CASSFMLWDTEAFF,TGTGCCAGCAGCTTTATGTTGTGGGACACTGAAGCTTTCTTT
TRBV5-5,many,.,TRBJ2-5,CASSLDLQETQYF,TGTGCCAGCAGCTTAGACCTCCAAGAGACCCAGTACTTC
TRBV29-1,once,.,TRBJ1-1,CSTGREDAFF,TGCAGTACGGGCAGGGAGGATGCTTTCTTT
TRBV24-1,many,.,TRBJ1-2,CATSDERGSGNGYTF,TGTGCCACCAGTGACGAAAGGGGTTCAGGGAATGGCTACACCTTC
TRBV3-1,.,TRBD1,TRBJ1-2,CASSQSGTDYGYTF,TGTGCCAGCAGCCAATCCGGGACAGACTATGGCTACACCTTC
TRBV6-5,few,.,TRBJ2-7,CASSSNVRGPYEQYF,TGTGCCAGCAGTTCAAACGTCCGAGGCCCCTACGAGCAGTACTTC
TRBV14,.,.,TRBJ1-3,CASSQDGYRAGNTIYF,TGTGCCAGCAGCCAAGATGGGTACAGGGCTGGAAACACCATATATTTT
TRBV24-1,.,.,TRBJ1-2,CATSDWSTGGYTF,TGTGCCACCAGTGACTGGAGCACAGGGGGCTACACCTTC
TRBV19,.,.,TRBJ1-5,CASSDSGHRRFSGGNQPQHF,TGTGCCAGTAGCGATAGCGGACACCGAAGGTTTTCAGGTGGCAATCAGCCCCAGCATTTT
TRBV25-1,many,.,TRBJ1-5,CASSDGAYQPQHF,TGTGCCAGCAGTGACGGCGCCTATCAGCCCCAGCATTTT
TRBV13,.,.,TRBJ1-4,CASSLEDEKLFF,TGTGCCAGCAGCTTAGAGGACGAAAAACTGTTTTTT
TRBV14,few,.,TRBJ1-4,CASSQEGVYEKLFF,TGTGCCAGCAGCCAAGAGGGGGTATATGAAAAACTGTTTTTT
TRBV25-1,.,TRBD2,TRBJ2-5,CASTPTSLGSETQYF,TGTGCCAGCACTCCGACTAGCTTGGGTTCGGAGACCCAGTACTTC
TRBV7-9,many,.,TRBJ1-1,CASSNRVKNTEAFF,TGTGCCAGCAGTAACAGGGTCAAGAACACTGAAGCTTTCTTT
TRBV9,once,.,TRBJ2-7,CASSVWGYEQYF,TGTGCCAGCAGCGTATGGGGCTACGAGCAGTACTTC
TRBV4-3,many,TRBD1,TRBJ1-2,CASKGTANYGYTF,TGCGCCAGCAAGGGGACAGCTAACTATGGCTACACCTTC
TRBV5-8,.,.,TRBJ1-1,CASSQAGAEAFF,TGTGCCAGCAGCCAGGCCGGGGCGGAAGCTTTCTTT
TRBV20-1,.,.,TRBJ1-1,CSARRRQELYEAFF,TGCAGTGCTAGGAGGCGACAGGAGCTCTATGAAGCTTTCTTT
TRBV7-8,many,.,TRBJ1-2,CASSSHREFNYGYTF,TGTGCCAGCAGCTCACACAGGGAATTTAACTATGGCTACACCTTC
TRBV7-2,.,.,TRBJ1-5,CASSLNSDSEQPQHF,TGTGCCAGCAGCTTAAACTCCGACAGCGAACAGCCCCAGCATTTT
TRBV7-9,few,.,TRBJ1-1,CASSQDEGDPEAFF,TGCGCCAGCAGCCAAGACGAGGGGGACCCTGAAGCTTTCTTT
TRBV19,many,TRBD1,TRBJ1-2,CASTRGQTNYGYTF,TGTGCCAGTACCAGGGGACAGACTAACTATGGCTACACCTTC
TRBV5-4,few,.,TRBJ2-5,CASSLGQVSRETQYF,TGTGCCAGCAGCTTGGGACAGGTCTCACGGGAGACCCAGTACTTC
TRBV7-9,once,.,TRBJ2-5,CASSVGSGVAQTQYF,TGTGCCAGCAGCGTTGGGTCAGGAGTTGCTCAGACCCAGTACTTC
TRBV6-5,many,TRBD1,TRBJ2-7,CASSYGQGEYEQYF,TGTGCCAGCAGTTACGGACAGGGGGAGTACGAGCAGTACTTC
TRBV20-1,.,.,TRBJ1-4,CSAPGMGNEKLFF,TGCAGTGCCCCGGGGATGGGGAATGAAAAACTGTTTTTT
TRBV11-2,few,TRBD1,TRBJ1-1,CASSPLGTGGRTEAFF,TGCGCCAGCAGCCCCCTGGGGACAGGGGGCCGGACTGAAGCTTTCTTT
TRBV4-2,.,.,TRBJ2-7,CASSLFEGSSYEQYF,TGTGCCAGCAGCCTATTTGAGGGGAGTTCCTACGAGCAGTACTTC
TRBV13,few,TRBD2,TRBJ2-2,CASSWGLVVDTGELFF,TGTGCCAGCAGCTGGGGACTAGTCGTGGACACCGGGGAGCTGTTTTTT
TRBV5-1,few,.,TRBJ2-7,CASSGRGPSKYEQYF,TGCGCCAGCTCCGGTCGCGGCCCCTCGAAGTACGAGCAGTACTTC
TRBV2,.,.,TRBJ1-5,CASSFVTPNANQPQHF,TGTGCCAGCAGTTTTGTCACTCCTAATGCGAATCAGCCCCAGCATTTT
TRBV28,.,TRBD1,TRBJ1-1,CASSPGGEEAFF,TGTGCCAGCAGCCCAGGGGGAGAGGAAGCTTTCTTT
TRBV28,few,.,TRBJ1-3,CASILSGVGTIYF,TGTGCCAGCATTTTGTCGGGGGTGGGCACCATATATTTT
TRBV7-2,.,.,TRBJ1-5,CASGDGGGRGETQHF,TGTGCCAGCGGAGACGGGGGGGGCCGGGGAGAGACCCAGCATTTT
TRBV2,once,.,TRBJ2-3,CAISRDPDTQYF,TGTGCCATCTCACGGGACCCAGATACGCAGTATTTT
TRBV10-3,.,.,TRBJ2-2,CASSYDSYNTGELFF,TGTGCCAGCAGCTACGACAGCTACAACACCGGGGAGCTGTTTTTT
TRBV5-4,.,.,TRBJ1-4,CASSIQGSNEKLFF,TGTGCCAGCAGTATTCAGGGGTCTAATGAAAAACTGTTTTTT
TRBV13,.,TRBD1,TRBJ1-5,CASSQDRPRGKGNQPQHF,TGTGCCAGCAGCCAAGACCGACCCAGGGGGAAGGGCAATCAGCCCCAGCATTTT
TRBV4-3,.,.,TRBJ2-5,CASSQDVSGGGETQYF,TGCGCCAGCAGCCAAGATGTTTCGGGGGGCGGCGAGACCCAGTACTTC
TRBV19,.,TRBD1,TRBJ2-7,CASNGQEKYEQYF,TGTGCCAGCAACGGACAGGAAAAATACGAGCAGTACTTC
TRBV6-1,.,.,TRBJ1-1,CASSEFRPGLSEAFF,TGTGCCAGCAGTGAATTCCGACCTGGGTTAAGTGAAGCTTTCTTT
TRBV29-1,many,TRBD2,TRBJ2-7,CSAGTNPYEQYF,TGCAGCGCCGGGACTAACCCATACGAGCAGTACTTC
TRBV7-6,.,TRBD2,TRBJ2-7,CASSLGGGRPYEQYF,TGTGCCAGCAGCTTAGGCGGGGGGCGCCCATACGAGCAGTACTTC
TRBV2,.,.,TRBJ1-1,CVSTMTHREVRPEAFF,TGTGTCAGCACCATGACACACAGGGAGGTTCGTCCTGAAGCTTTCTTT
TRBV24-1,few,.,TRBJ2-2,CASTITPVTGELFF,TGTGCCAGCACCATCACTCCAGTGACCGGGGAGCTGTTTTTT
TRBV6-5,many,.,TRBJ1-2,CASTLGREYGYTF,TGTGCCAGCACCCTGGGCAGAGAGTATGGCTACACCTTC
TRBV29-1,many,.,TRBJ2-5,CSVDRDGQETQYF,TGCAGCGTTGATCGGGACGGCCAAGAGACCCAGTACTTC
TRBV19,.,.,TRBJ1-1,CASSIRLLADTEAFF,TGTGCCAGTAGTATACGGCTCCTGGCGGACACTGAAGCTTTCTTT
TRBV6-5,few,.,TRBJ1-5,CATQTGFGSNQPQHF,TGTGCCACCCAAACAGGGTTTGGGAGCAATCAGCCCCAGCATTTT
TRBV6-6,many,.,TRBJ1-5,CASSYAWSVPGSTQHF,TGTGCCAGCAGTTACGCTTGGTCGGTTCCAGGGTCGACCCAGCATTTT
TRBV6-5,.,.,TRBJ2-2,CASSYDQGLGTGELFF,TGTGCCAGCAGTTACGATCAGGGGCTAGGCACCGGGGAGCTGTTTTTT
TRBV7-8,many,TRBD1,TRBJ2-2,CASSSWTGSTGELFF,TGTGCCAGCAGCTCTTGGACAGGGAGCACCGGGGAGCTGTTTTTT
TRBV20-1,.,.,TRBJ2-5,CSASLGGKETQYF,TGCAGTGCTAGTCTTGGGGGGAAAGAGACCCAGTACTTC
TRBV14,many,.,TRBJ1-6,CASSQVVGLTPNSPLHF,TGTGCCAGCAGCCAAGTGGTGGGCCTCACGCCAAATTCACCCCTCCACTTT
TRBV7-9,once,.,TRBJ1-6,CASSLGIVGSSPLHF,TGTGCCAGCAGCTTAGGTATCGTGGGGAGTTCACCCCTCCACTTT
TRBV19,many,.,TRBJ1-2,CASKLAPGANYGYTF,TGTGCCAGTAAACTAGCCCCCGGAGCTAACTATGGCTACACCTTC